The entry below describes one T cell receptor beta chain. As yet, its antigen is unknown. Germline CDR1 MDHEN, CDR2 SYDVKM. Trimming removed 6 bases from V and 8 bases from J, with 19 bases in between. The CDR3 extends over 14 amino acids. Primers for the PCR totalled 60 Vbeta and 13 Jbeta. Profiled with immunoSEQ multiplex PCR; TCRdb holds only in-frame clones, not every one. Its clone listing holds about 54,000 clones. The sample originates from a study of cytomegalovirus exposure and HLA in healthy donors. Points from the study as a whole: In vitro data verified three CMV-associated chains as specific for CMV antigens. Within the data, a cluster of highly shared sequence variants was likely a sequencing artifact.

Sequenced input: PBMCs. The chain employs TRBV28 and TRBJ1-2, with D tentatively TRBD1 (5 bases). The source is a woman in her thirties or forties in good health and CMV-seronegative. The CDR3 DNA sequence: TGTGCCAGCAGGTCTAGTGGAGGGGCTCAAGGCTACACCTTC. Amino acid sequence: CASRSSGGAQGYTF.